This record looks at one T cell receptor (beta chain) sequence and its context. The data belong to a study of blood T cell repertoires in COVID-19. Study at large: COVID-19 samples, acute and convalescent, were from the United States, Italy and Spain.

Per the original methods: Amplifying reference gene primers gave estimates of nucleated cell counts. Clones were read by immunoSEQ multiplex PCR, and TCRdb kept only the in-frame ones, dropping some. That table furnishes V, J and clone size, whereas the DNA furnished D and trimming. The sample contains roughly 120,000 clones, 90% of which appear only once. The CDR3 has 19 amino acids. Germline V lookup: CDR1 SEHNR, CDR2 FQNEAQ (reference sequence). V dropped 0 bases and J dropped 2 bases, with 17 bases sitting between them. The chain couples TRBV7-9 to TRBJ2-6, with D unclear. The receptor was isolated from a human donor with active COVID-19. The donor label of this sample is uncertain. The sequencing input was peripheral blood. This CDR3 reads CASSLAVHSMSPGANVLTF. The CDR3 DNA reads TGTGCCAGCAGCTTAGCGGTCCACAGTATGAGCCCTGGGGCCAACGTCCTGACTTTC.